The 25 T cell receptor beta chains reported below all come from one sample, sequenced in a study of control samples from healthy donors and cancer patients. Assay used: immunoSEQ multiplex PCR; TCRdb lists only in-frame clones, some missing. This table holds 100,000 to 150,000 clones, roughly 91% found once. Source material: blood. The source is a man aged 40-55 years in good health.

The chain carries TRBV20-1 and TRBJ2-1; TRBD1 might be the D (6 bases). This CDR3 contains 11 residues. Germline V gene lookup returns CDR1 DFQATT and CDR2 SNEGSKA (reference sequence). The V end lost 5 bases, the J end lost 4 bases, and 6 bases lay between the germline ends. The CDR3 DNA reads TGCAGTGCTGGACAGTACAATGAGCAGTTCTTC. Protein product: CSAGQYNEQFF.

The chain joins TRBV2 to TRBJ1-3; D is uncertain. Trimming left V 7 bases short and J 0 bases short, with 7 bases between. Germline V gene lookup returns CDR1 SNHLY and CDR2 FYNNEI. The CDR3 contains 13 residues. The CDR3 DNA reads TGTGCCAGCACGTCCTTCTCTGGAAACACCATATATTTT. Its protein product is CASTSFSGNTIYF.

The rearrangement joins TRBV4-3 to TRBJ2-1; no firm D call. The V and J ends lost 3 bases and 4 bases respectively, with 10 bases between them. The germline V gene encodes CDR1 LGHNA and CDR2 YSLEER. This CDR3 spans 14 amino acids. Written as DNA, the CDR3 is TGCGCCAGCAGCCACGCTGGACGGTACAATGAGCAGTTCTTC. Translated: CASSHAGRYNEQFF.

This chain joins TRBV24-1 and TRBJ2-3, with 9 bases that match TRBD2. The CDR3 has 17 amino acids. Germline V gene data show CDR1 as KGHDR and CDR2 as SFDVKD. The ends lost 4 bases at V and 0 bases at J; junction bases unmatched: 7. CDR3 coding DNA: TGTGCCACCAGTGACTCCCTCCTAGCGGGGAGCACAGATACGCAGTATTTT. It specifies CATSDSLLAGSTDTQYF.

The rearrangement links TRBV3-1 (or the pseudogene TRBV3-2) to TRBJ1-2, with 10 bases identical to TRBD1. The CDR3 is made up of 15 amino acids. V was clipped by 4 bases and J by 3 bases; unmatched bases: 5. Germline-derived CDR1 and CDR2 are LGHDT and YNNKEL (reference sequence). The CDR3 nucleotides read TGTGCCAGCAGCCGACCGGGACAGGGGTACTATGGCTACACCTTC. Translation: CASSRPGQGYYGYTF.

The rearrangement joins TRBV20-1 to TRBJ2-7; 7 bases are shared with TRBD1. There are 11 residues in the CDR3. Germline CDR1 reads DFQATT; CDR2 reads SNEGSKA (reference sequence). The ends lost 6 bases at V and 3 bases at J; junction bases unmatched: 2. For the CDR3, the DNA is TGCAGTGCGCGACAGGGCTACGAGCAGTACTTC. This encodes CSARQGYEQYF.

V usage is TRBV24-1 and J usage is TRBJ1-1, with TRBD1 matching over 9 bases. Germline CDR1 and CDR2: KGHDR and SFDVKD. The CDR3 spans 13 residues. Losses at the gene ends were 9 bases for V and 8 bases for J; bases not matched to a gene: 9. In nucleotides, the CDR3 is TGTGCCACCTCGCCGGGACAGGGAGCCGAAGCTTTCTTT. It codes for CATSPGQGAEAFF.

The chain is built from TRBV4-2 and TRBJ1-2, with TRBD1 matching over 11 bases. CDR1 LGHNA and CDR2 YNFKEQ come from the germline V gene. CDR3 length equals 15 residues. Trimming at V came to 1 base and at J to 2 bases, leaving 0 bases not matched to a gene. DNA for the CDR3: TGTGCCAGCAGCCAAGGGGACAGGGGGAACTATGGCTACACCTTC. This codes for CASSQGDRGNYGYTF.

This clone occurred a few times. The chain links TRBV2 to TRBJ2-1, with D possibly being TRBD2 (5 bases). Trimming cost V 4 bases and J 2 bases, with 9 bases left between them. The CDR3 totals 14 residues. From germline, CDR1 is SNHLY and CDR2 FYNNEI. The CDR3 coding sequence is TGTGCCAGCAGTGTGCTAGCTCCCTACAATGAGCAGTTCTTC. Translating it yields CASSVLAPYNEQFF.

The chain has TRBV5-1 and TRBJ2-1; D is unclear. The CDR3 is 15 residues long. V lost 4 bases and J 2 bases, leaving 13 bases between the germline ends. Germline V gene lookup returns CDR1 SGHRS and CDR2 YFSETQ. Here the CDR3 DNA reads TGCGCCAGCAGCCCCGAAGGGCGCCCCTACAATGAGCAGTTCTTC. Its protein is CASSPEGRPYNEQFF.

This sequence joins TRBV4-1 and TRBJ2-1, with D perhaps being TRBD1 or TRBD2 (5 bases each). Germline values: CDR1 MGHRA, CDR2 YSYEKL. There are 16 residues in the CDR3. V was cut by 1 base and J by 5 bases, with 15 bases left in between. Written as DNA, the CDR3 is TGCGCCAGCAGCCAAGCCCTGGGGACGAAAAACAATGAGCAGTTCTTC. Its translation: CASSQALGTKNNEQFF.

The chain recombines TRBV7-2 with TRBJ1-1, with D perhaps TRBD1 (6 bases). Deletions cut 4 bases from V and 11 bases from J, with 23 bases between. From germline, CDR1 is SGHTA and CDR2 FQGNSA. The CDR3 totals 15 residues. CDR3 loop: CASSSGVVGSKVAFF. The CDR3 coding sequence is TGTGCCAGCAGCTCAGGGGTGGTGGGGTCCAAAGTTGCTTTCTTT.

The chain recombines TRBV10-1 with TRBJ2-7; D unresolved. Germline CDR1 WNHNN, CDR2 SYGVQD (reference sequence). The CDR3 extends over 16 amino acids. Trimming took off 0 bases at V and 2 bases at J, with 14 bases between the two ends. CDR3 in amino acids: CASSESICECAYEQYF. The DNA for the CDR3 is TGCGCCAGCAGTGAGTCGATTTGTGAATGCGCCTACGAGCAGTACTTC.

The chain recombines TRBV6-2 or TRBV6-3 with TRBJ2-1; 10 bases are shared with TRBD1. After removal of 2 bases from V and 7 bases from J, the junction contained 11 bases not matched to a gene. CDR1 MNHEY and CDR2 SVGEGT come from the germline V gene. This CDR3 is 17 amino acids long. The CDR3 is CASSYRKRQGAGNEQFF. The CDR3 DNA follows: TGTGCCAGCAGTTACCGAAAAAGACAGGGGGCTGGGAATGAGCAGTTCTTC.

V and J are TRBV15 and TRBJ2-2; 8 bases are a match to TRBD2. Germline values: CDR1 LNHNV, CDR2 YYDKDF (reference sequence). V trimming: 2 bases; J trimming: 3 bases; junction bases outside the gene matches: 8. The CDR3 runs to 17 residues. The CDR3 here is CATSRRAGGPYTGELFF. The DNA for the CDR3 is TGTGCCACCAGCAGAAGGGCGGGGGGCCCGTACACCGGGGAGCTGTTTTTT.

This sequence joins TRBV19 and TRBJ2-5, with a weak D call TRBD2 (6 bases). Trimming left V 4 bases short and J 11 bases short, with 11 bases between. Per germline, CDR1 LNHDA and CDR2 SQIVND (reference sequence). The CDR3 runs 11 residues. The CDR3 DNA is TGTGCCAGTAGTAAGGGACTGGGACAGTACTTC. It is translated as CASSKGLGQYF.

The V call is TRBV4-3, the J call TRBJ1-4, with 8 bases identical to TRBD1. Per the germline V gene, CDR1 is LGHNA and CDR2 is YSLEER. The V segment lost 0 bases and the J segment 3 bases; nucleotides outside the gene matches: 6. This CDR3 is built from 17 residues. CDR3 sequence: CASSQDRPGGPNEKLFF. The CDR3, as DNA: TGCGCCAGCAGCCAAGATCGCCCAGGGGGCCCTAATGAAAAACTGTTTTTT.

The rearrangement uses TRBV2 and TRBJ1-4; 7 bases are a match to TRBD1. The CDR3 has 16 residues. Germline V gene sequence: CDR1 SNHLY, CDR2 FYNNEI. J gave up 0 bases and V 5 bases, and 6 bases lay outside the gene matches. The CDR3 sequence is CASSPRTGSTNEKLFF. The CDR3 DNA reads TGTGCCAGCAGTCCTAGGACAGGATCAACTAATGAAAAACTGTTTTTT.

This chain joins TRBV7-9 and TRBJ1-2; 10 bases agree with TRBD1. Germline values: CDR1 SEHNR, CDR2 FQNEAQ (reference sequence). This CDR3 contains 14 residues. The V gene end was trimmed by 3 bases and the J gene end by 7 bases; junction bases not matched to a gene: 5. The CDR3 loop is CASSLTGGDSGYTF. For the CDR3, the DNA is TGTGCCAGCAGCTTGACAGGGGGCGACTCTGGCTACACCTTC.

This sequence joins TRBV25-1 and TRBJ1-2; the D gene is possibly TRBD1 (6 bases). Germline V CDR1 and CDR2: MGHDK, SYGVNS. V lost 4 bases and J 2 bases, leaving 14 bases between the germline ends. The CDR3 is made up of 15 amino acids. For the CDR3, the DNA is TGTGCCAGCAGTGGACTGGGGGCAGGAAACTATGGCTACACCTTC. Translation gives CASSGLGAGNYGYTF.

The chain combines TRBV7-8 with TRBJ1-2, with 8 bases fitting TRBD1. Germline assignment: CDR1 SGHVS and CDR2 FQNEAQ. V lost 4 bases, J lost 1 base, and 8 bases stayed unmatched. The CDR3 extends over 16 amino acids. CDR3 DNA: TGTGCCAGCAGCTGGCTCGGTGGACAGGGTAACTATGGCTACACCTTC. This codes for CASSWLGGQGNYGYTF.

The gene calls are TRBV5-6 and TRBJ2-7, with 8 bases that match TRBD1. Germline V gene lookup returns CDR1 SGHDT and CDR2 YYEEEE. The CDR3 length is 11 residues. Losses at the gene ends were 5 bases for V and 7 bases for J; bases not matched to a gene: 2. The CDR3 DNA follows: TGTGCCAGCAGGGGGGACAGGGAGCAGTACTTC. This codes for CASRGDREQYF.

This sequence joins TRBV25-1 and TRBJ1-4; D ambiguous. Deletions cut 6 bases from V and 6 bases from J, with 14 bases between. CDR1 MGHDK and CDR2 SYGVNS come from the germline V gene. This CDR3 contains 14 residues. This CDR3 reads CASSGGGVDEKLFF. The CDR3, as DNA: TGTGCCAGCAGCGGCGGTGGGGTCGATGAAAAACTGTTTTTT.

V and J are TRBV4-3 and TRBJ2-1, with D perhaps given as TRBD1 or TRBD2 (5 bases each). The CDR3 contains 14 residues. Trimming cost V 3 bases and J 2 bases, with 8 bases left between them. In germline, CDR1 is LGHNA, CDR2 YSLEER. In DNA, the CDR3 is TGCGCCAGCAGCCACGGGGCAGCCTACAATGAGCAGTTCTTC. This translates into CASSHGAAYNEQFF.

This chain joins TRBV18 and TRBJ1-6; possible D gene TRBD1, 6 bases. CDR1 is KGHSH and CDR2 is LQKENI in the germline V gene. The CDR3 loop spans 14 amino acids. The V and J ends lost 1 base and 8 bases respectively, with 9 bases between them. CDR3 in amino acids: CASSPRAGDSPLHF. In nucleotides, the CDR3 is TGTGCCAGCTCACCACGGGCAGGGGATTCACCCCTCCACTTT.